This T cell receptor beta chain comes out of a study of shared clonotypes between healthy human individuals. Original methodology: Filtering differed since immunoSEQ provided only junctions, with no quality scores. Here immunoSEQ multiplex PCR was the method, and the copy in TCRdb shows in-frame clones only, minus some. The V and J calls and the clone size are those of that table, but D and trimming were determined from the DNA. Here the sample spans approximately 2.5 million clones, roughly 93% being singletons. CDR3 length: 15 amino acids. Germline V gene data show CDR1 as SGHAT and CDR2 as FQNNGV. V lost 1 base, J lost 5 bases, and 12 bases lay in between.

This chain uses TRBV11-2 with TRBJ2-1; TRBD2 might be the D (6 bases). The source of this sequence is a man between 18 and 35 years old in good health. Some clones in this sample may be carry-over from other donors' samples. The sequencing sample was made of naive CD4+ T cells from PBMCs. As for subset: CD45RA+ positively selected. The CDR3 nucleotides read TGTGCCAGCAGCTTAGTTGGTAGCGGAAACAATGAGCAGTTCTTC. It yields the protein CASSLVGSGNNEQFF.